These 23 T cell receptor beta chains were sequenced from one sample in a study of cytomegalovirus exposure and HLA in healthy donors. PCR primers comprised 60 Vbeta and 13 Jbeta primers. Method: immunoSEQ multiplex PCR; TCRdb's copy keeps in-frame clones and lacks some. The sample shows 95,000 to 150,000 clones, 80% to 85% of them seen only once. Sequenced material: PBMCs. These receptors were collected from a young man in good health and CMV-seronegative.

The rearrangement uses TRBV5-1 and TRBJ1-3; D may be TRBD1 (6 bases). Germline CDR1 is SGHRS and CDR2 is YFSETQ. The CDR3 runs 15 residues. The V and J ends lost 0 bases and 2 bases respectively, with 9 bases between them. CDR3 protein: CASSLAGTTGNTIYF. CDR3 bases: TGCGCCAGCAGCTTGGCGGGGACAACTGGAAACACCATATATTTT.

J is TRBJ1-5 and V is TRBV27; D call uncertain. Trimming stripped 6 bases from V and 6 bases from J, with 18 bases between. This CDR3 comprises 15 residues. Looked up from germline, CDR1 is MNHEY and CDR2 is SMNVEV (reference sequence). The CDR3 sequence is CASSRKGRRGQPQHF. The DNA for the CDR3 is TGTGCCAGCAGCCGAAAAGGCAGACGGGGTCAGCCCCAGCATTTT.

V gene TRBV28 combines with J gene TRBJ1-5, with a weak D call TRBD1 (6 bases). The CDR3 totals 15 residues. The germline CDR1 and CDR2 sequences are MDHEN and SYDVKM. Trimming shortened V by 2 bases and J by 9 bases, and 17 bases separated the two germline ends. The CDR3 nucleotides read TGTGCCAGCAGTTTAGGAAGGGGGTATACGTGGCCCCAGCATTTT. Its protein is CASSLGRGYTWPQHF.

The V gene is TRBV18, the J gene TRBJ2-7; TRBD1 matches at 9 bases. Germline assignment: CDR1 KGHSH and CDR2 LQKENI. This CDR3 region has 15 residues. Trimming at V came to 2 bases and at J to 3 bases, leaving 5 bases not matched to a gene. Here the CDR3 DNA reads TGTGCCAGCTCACCAGGGACAGGGCTCCTCTACGAGCAGTACTTC. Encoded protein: CASSPGTGLLYEQYF.

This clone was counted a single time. Written as DNA, the CDR3 is TGTGCCAGCAGCTTGGGGACTAGCGGGGCCCAAGAGACCCAGTACTTC. Protein product: CASSLGTSGAQETQYF. The chain is built from TRBV7-6 and TRBJ2-5; 13 positions match TRBD2. J was trimmed by 1 base and V by 3 bases; bases with no gene match: 2. Germline CDR1 is SGHVS and CDR2 is FNYEAQ. This CDR3 contains 16 residues. Drawing the rest from reference TRBV7-6 and TRBJ2-5, the complete variable domain is GAGVSQSPRYKVTKRGQDVALRCDPISGHVSLYWYRQALGQGPEFLTYFNYEAQQDKSGLPNDRFSAERPEGSISTLTIQRTEQRDSAMYRCASSLGTSGAQETQYFGPGTRLLVL.

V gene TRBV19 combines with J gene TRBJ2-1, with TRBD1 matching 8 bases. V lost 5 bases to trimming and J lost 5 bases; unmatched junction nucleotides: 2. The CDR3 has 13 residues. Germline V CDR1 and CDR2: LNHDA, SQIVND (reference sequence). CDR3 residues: CASSLDRDNEQFF. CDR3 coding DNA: TGTGCCAGTAGTTTGGACAGGGACAATGAGCAGTTCTTC.

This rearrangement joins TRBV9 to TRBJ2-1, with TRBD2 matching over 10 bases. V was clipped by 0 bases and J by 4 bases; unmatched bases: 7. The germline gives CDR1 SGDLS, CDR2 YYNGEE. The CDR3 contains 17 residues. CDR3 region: CASSVDSGGAWYNEQFF. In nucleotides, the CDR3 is TGTGCCAGCAGCGTAGACAGCGGGGGGGCCTGGTACAATGAGCAGTTCTTC.

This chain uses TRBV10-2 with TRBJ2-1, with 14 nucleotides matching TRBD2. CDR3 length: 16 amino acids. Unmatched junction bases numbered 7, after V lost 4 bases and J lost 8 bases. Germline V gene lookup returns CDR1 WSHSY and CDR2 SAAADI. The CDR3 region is CASSGRLAGGADEQFF. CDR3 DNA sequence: TGCGCCAGCAGTGGGCGACTAGCGGGGGGGGCGGATGAGCAGTTCTTC.

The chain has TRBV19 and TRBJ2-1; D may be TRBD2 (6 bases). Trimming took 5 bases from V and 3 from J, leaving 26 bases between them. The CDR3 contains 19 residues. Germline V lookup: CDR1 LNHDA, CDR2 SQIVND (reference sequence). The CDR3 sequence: CASSPWGSFSAGGYNEQFF. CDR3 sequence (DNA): TGTGCCAGTAGTCCATGGGGCTCCTTCAGCGCCGGGGGCTACAATGAGCAGTTCTTC.

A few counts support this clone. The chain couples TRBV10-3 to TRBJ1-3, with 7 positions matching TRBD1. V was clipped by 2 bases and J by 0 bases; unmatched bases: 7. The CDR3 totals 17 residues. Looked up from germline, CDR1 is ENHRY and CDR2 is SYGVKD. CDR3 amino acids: CAISELGQAFSGNTIYF. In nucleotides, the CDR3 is TGTGCCATCAGTGAGCTAGGACAGGCGTTCTCTGGAAACACCATATATTTT.

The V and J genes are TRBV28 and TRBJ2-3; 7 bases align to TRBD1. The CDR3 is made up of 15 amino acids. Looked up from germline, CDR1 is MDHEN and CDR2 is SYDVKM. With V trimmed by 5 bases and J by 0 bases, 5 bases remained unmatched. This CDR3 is CASSPGQTSTDTQYF. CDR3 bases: TGTGCCAGCAGTCCGGGACAGACGAGCACAGATACGCAGTATTTT.

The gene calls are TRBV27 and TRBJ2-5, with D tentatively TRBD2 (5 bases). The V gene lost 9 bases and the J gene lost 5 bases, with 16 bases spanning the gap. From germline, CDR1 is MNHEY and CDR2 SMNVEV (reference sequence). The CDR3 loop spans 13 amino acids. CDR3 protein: CASGRGSAETQYF. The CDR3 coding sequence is TGTGCCAGTGGACGCGGGTCAGCCGAGACCCAGTACTTC.

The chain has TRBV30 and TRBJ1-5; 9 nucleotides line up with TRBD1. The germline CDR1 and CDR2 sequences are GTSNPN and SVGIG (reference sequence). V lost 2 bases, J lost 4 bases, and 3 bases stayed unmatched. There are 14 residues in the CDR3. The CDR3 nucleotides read TGTGCCTGGAGTATTGACAGGGGGAATCAGCCCCAGCATTTT. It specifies CAWSIDRGNQPQHF.

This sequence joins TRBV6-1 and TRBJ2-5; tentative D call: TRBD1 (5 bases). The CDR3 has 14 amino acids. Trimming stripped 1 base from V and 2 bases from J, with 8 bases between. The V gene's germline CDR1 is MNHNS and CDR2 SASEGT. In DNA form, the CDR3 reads TGTGCCAGCAGTGAAGGACCAGGGCAAGAGACCCAGTACTTC. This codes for CASSEGPGQETQYF.

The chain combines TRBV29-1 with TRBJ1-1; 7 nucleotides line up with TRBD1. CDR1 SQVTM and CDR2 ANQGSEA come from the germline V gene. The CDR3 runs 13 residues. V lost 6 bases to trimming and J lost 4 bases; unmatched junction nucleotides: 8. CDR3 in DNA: TGCAGCGTCGTCTACAGGGGCGGCACTGAAGCTTTCTTT. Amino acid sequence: CSVVYRGGTEAFF.

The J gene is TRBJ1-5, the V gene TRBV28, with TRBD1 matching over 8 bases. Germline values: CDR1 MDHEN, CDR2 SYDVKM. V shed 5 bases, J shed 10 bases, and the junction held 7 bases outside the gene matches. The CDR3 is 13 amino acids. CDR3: CASSRSGGRPQHF. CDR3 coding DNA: TGTGCCAGCAGTCGGTCAGGGGGCAGACCCCAGCATTTT.

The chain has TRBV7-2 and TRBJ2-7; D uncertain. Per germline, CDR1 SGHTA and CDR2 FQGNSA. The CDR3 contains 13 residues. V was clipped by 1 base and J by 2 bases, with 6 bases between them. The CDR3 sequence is CASSLGVTYEQYF. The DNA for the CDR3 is TGTGCCAGCAGCTTAGGAGTAACCTACGAGCAGTACTTC.

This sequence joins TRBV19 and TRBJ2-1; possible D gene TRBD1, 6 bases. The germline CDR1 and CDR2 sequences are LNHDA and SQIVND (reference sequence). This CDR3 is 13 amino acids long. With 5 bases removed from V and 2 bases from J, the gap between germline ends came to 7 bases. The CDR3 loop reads CASSDRTYNEQFF. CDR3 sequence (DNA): TGTGCCAGTAGTGACAGGACCTACAATGAGCAGTTCTTC.

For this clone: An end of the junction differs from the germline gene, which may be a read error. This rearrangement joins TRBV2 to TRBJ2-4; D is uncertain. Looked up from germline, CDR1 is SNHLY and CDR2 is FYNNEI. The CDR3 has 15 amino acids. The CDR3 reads CASSVWFGAKNSQYF. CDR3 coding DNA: TGTGCCAGCAGTGTATGGTTCGGCGCCAAAAACAGTCAGTACTTC. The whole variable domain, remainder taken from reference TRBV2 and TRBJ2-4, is EPEVTQTPSHQVTQMGQEVILRCVPISNHLYFYWYRQILGQKVEFLVSFYNNEISEKSEIFDDQFSVERPDGSNFTLKIRSTKLEDSAMYFCASSVWFGAKNSQYFGAGTRLSVL.

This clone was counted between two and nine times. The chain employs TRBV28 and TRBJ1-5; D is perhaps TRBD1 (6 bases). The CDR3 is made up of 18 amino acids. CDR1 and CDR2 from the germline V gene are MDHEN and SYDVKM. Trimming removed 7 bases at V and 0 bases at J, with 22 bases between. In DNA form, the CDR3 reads TGTGCCAGCACTGCGGGGGGGGACATCAGCCTTAGCAATCAGCCCCAGCATTTT. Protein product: CASTAGGDISLSNQPQHF.

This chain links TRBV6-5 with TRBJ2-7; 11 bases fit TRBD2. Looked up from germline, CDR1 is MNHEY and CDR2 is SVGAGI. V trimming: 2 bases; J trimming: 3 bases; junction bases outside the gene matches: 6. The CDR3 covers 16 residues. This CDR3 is CASSYHKLAGDYEQYF. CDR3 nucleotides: TGTGCCAGCAGTTACCACAAACTAGCGGGGGACTACGAGCAGTACTTC.

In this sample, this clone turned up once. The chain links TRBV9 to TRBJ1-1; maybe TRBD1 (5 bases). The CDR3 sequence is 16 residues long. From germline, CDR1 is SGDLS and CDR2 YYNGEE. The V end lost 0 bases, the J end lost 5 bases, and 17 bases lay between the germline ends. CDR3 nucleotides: TGTGCCAGCAGCGTAGTTAGGGTAGGGGCGAGAACTGAAGCTTTCTTT. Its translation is CASSVVRVGARTEAFF.

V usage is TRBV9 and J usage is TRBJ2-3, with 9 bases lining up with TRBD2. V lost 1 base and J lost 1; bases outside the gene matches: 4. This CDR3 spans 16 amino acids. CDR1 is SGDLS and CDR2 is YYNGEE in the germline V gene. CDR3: CASSVSGGFGTDTQYF. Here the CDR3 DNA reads TGTGCCAGCAGCGTAAGCGGGGGGTTCGGCACAGATACGCAGTATTTT.